These T cell receptor beta chains were read from a single sample in a study of identifying expanded T cells in peripheral blood. TCRdb's table, derived via immunoSEQ multiplex PCR, lists solely in-frame clones and lacks some. The sample holds 95,000 or so clones; approximately 83% are singletons and the top ten take around 6%. Sequencing input: blood. These receptor sequences come from a person aged 18-70 years in good health. The CDR3 runs from the conserved cysteine through the conserved F or W. D genes are given only for firm matches. Where a row states a size, it is once, few, many or the class of an expanded clone; other rows omit it.

clone_size j_call d_call v_call cdr3_nt cdr3_aa
. TRBJ2-7 . TRBV5-1 TGCGCCAGCAGCTTGGCAGGATCAAGGTACGAGCAGTACTTC CASSLAGSRYEQYF
. TRBJ2-5 TRBD1 TRBV13 TGTGCCAGCAGCTCGCAGACAGGGGCCCAAGAGACCCAGTACTTC CASSSQTGAQETQYF
. TRBJ2-3 TRBD2 TRBV9 TGTGCCAGCAGCGCCCTAGCGGGGGACACAGATACGCAGTATTTT CASSALAGDTDTQYF
. TRBJ1-1 TRBD1 TRBV4-3 TGCGCCAGCAGCCAAATCTCCGGGACAGTGGACACTGAAGCTTTCTTT CASSQISGTVDTEAFF
. TRBJ2-3 TRBD2 TRBV5-1 TGCGCCAGCAGCTTTTTGCCTAGCGGGATGAGCACAGATACGCAGTATTTT CASSFLPSGMSTDTQYF
. TRBJ2-4 . TRBV7-8 TGTGCCAGCAGCTTAGAGGCAGGGAATACCAAAAACATTCAGTACTTC CASSLEAGNTKNIQYF
. TRBJ2-2 . TRBV2 TGTGCCAGCAGTGATGTAAGCTCTAACACCGGGGAGCTGTTTTTT CASSDVSSNTGELFF
once TRBJ1-2 . TRBV18 TGTGCCAGCTCCTCTCGGGGCTCCTATGGCTACACCTTC CASSSRGSYGYTF
. TRBJ2-4 . TRBV9 TGTGCCAGCAGCGTAGATCCCCAGGGGAACATTCAGTACTTC CASSVDPQGNIQYF
. TRBJ1-6 . TRBV7-2 TGTGCCAGCAGCTTAGGGCTAGGGTCCTCCTATAATTCACCCCTCCACTTT CASSLGLGSSYNSPLHF
. TRBJ1-2 . TRBV7-9 TGTGCCAGCAGCTTACCCGCAGCAAGTGGCTACACCTTC CASSLPAASGYTF
. TRBJ1-2 TRBD1 TRBV29-1 TGCAGCGTGGGGACAGGGGGCTACTATGGCTACACCTTC CSVGTGGYYGYTF
. TRBJ2-1 TRBD2 TRBV7-9 TGTGCCAGCAGCTTAGATTGGGGGGGAGAGCAGTTCTTC CASSLDWGGEQFF
. TRBJ1-1 . TRBV6-5 TGTGCCAGCAGAACAGGGTTGGTCACTGAAGCTTTCTTT CASRTGLVTEAFF
. TRBJ2-1 . TRBV7-9 TGTGCCAGCAGCTCAACGGGCGATGAGCAGTTCTTC CASSSTGDEQFF
. TRBJ2-2 TRBD1 TRBV19 TGTGCCAGTAGTTTAATCGGGACAGGGACGTCCGGGGAGCTGTTTTTT CASSLIGTGTSGELFF
. TRBJ2-2 . TRBV29-1 TGCAGCGTAGGAGAAACCGGGGAGCTGTTTTTT CSVGETGELFF
. TRBJ2-5 . TRBV5-6 TGTGCCAGCAGCTTGGCCGGGGGTGGGCCGGGGCAAGAGACCCAGTACTTC CASSLAGGGPGQETQYF
few TRBJ1-6 TRBD1 TRBV27 TGTGCCAGCAGTTGGACCGGGACAGTGGGTTCACCCCTCCACTTT CASSWTGTVGSPLHF
. TRBJ2-7 . TRBV28 TGTGCCAGCAGTTTACCCGACACGGCAACCTACGAGCAGTACTTC CASSLPDTATYEQYF
. TRBJ1-1 TRBD1 TRBV7-9 TGTGCCAGCAGCTCGTACGACAGGGGGGGCACTGAAGCTTTCTTT CASSSYDRGGTEAFF
medium-sized TRBJ2-3 . TRBV9 TGTGCCAGCAGCGCAGCCGTCCCGGATACGCAGTATTTT CASSAAVPDTQYF
. TRBJ2-2 . TRBV5-4 TGTGCCAGCAGCTTGGTAACGACCGGGGAGCTGTTTTTT CASSLVTTGELFF
. TRBJ1-5 . TRBV7-6 TGTGCCAGCAGCCAAGACTACAATCAGCCCCAGCATTTT CASSQDYNQPQHF
once TRBJ2-3 . TRBV5-6 TGTGCCAGCAGCTTGTCAGGACCATGGGGGGATACGCAGTATTTT CASSLSGPWGDTQYF
. TRBJ2-2 . TRBV5-1 TGCGCCAGCAGCCCCAAGAGGGGACGGGGCACCGGGGAGCTGTTTTTT CASSPKRGRGTGELFF
once TRBJ1-6 . TRBV4-3 TGCGCCAGCAGCGGGGTAAATTCACCCCTCCACTTT CASSGVNSPLHF
. TRBJ2-7 . TRBV7-9 TGTGCCAGCAGGGCCTTGGAGGGCTGGGGGCAGTACTTC CASRALEGWGQYF
. TRBJ2-3 . TRBV6-6 TGTGCCAGCAGCCCTAGCACAGATACGCAGTATTTT CASSPSTDTQYF
. TRBJ1-6 . TRBV5-8 TGTGCCAGCAGCTGGCTGGGCAGCTCCTATAATTCACCCCTCCACTTT CASSWLGSSYNSPLHF
. TRBJ1-1 TRBD1 TRBV7-9 TGTGCCATACAGGGGAGGGTGAACACTGAAGCTTTCTTT CAIQGRVNTEAFF
. TRBJ2-7 . TRBV27 TGTGCCAGCAGTACCGGTCGGGAGGGGGCAGGTACCTACGAGCAGTACTTC CASSTGREGAGTYEQYF
. TRBJ1-1 . TRBV7-3 TGTGCCAGCAGCTTAAGAGAAAGGGAGGGCACTGAAGCTTTCTTT CASSLREREGTEAFF
once TRBJ2-7 . TRBV7-9 TGTGCCAGCAGCTCGGAGGGTTCCTACGAGCAGTACTTC CASSSEGSYEQYF
few TRBJ1-6 . TRBV7-2 TGTGCCAGCAGCTTCAGGACAGCCGATTCACCCCTCCACTTT CASSFRTADSPLHF
. TRBJ2-7 . TRBV27 TGTGCCAGCAGTTTATCGTCAAAGTGGGGGCGCGAGAACTACGAGCAGTACTTC CASSLSSKWGRENYEQYF
. TRBJ1-2 . TRBV29-1 TGCAGCGTTGAAGATGTAGGGGCCCGCTACACCTTC CSVEDVGARYTF
. TRBJ2-5 . TRBV5-6 TGTGCCAGCAGCTTGGTATTCGGAACGCAAGAGACCCAGTACTTC CASSLVFGTQETQYF
. TRBJ1-4 . TRBV18 TGTGCCAGCTCACCACTTCCGATGGCGGCTAATGAAAAACTGTTTTTT CASSPLPMAANEKLFF
few TRBJ2-7 . TRBV4-1 TGCGCCAGCAGCCAAGAGTTACAGGGCCCTTCCTACGAGCAGTACTTC CASSQELQGPSYEQYF
. TRBJ1-1 . TRBV7-9 TGTGCCAGCAGCTTAGTGCGGGGAATGAACACTGAAGCTTTCTTT CASSLVRGMNTEAFF
. TRBJ1-4 TRBD1 TRBV5-1 TGCGCCAGCAGCTCGGCAGGGGGCGCGGGTGAAAAACTGTTTTTT CASSSAGGAGEKLFF
. TRBJ2-1 TRBD2 TRBV4-1 TGCGCCTCTAAAACCCGACAGCGGGGGGGGAATGAGCAGTTCTTC CASKTRQRGGNEQFF
. TRBJ1-6 . TRBV27 TGTGCCACCAGATGGAAGGGGATACAGGATTCACCCCTCCACTTT CATRWKGIQDSPLHF
. TRBJ2-3 . TRBV2 TGTGCCAGCAGTGAACGTGACTCGGGTACAAGCACAGATACGCAGTATTTT CASSERDSGTSTDTQYF
. TRBJ1-2 . TRBV5-5 TGTGCCAGCAGCTCTCAAGGAAGCTATGGCTACACCTTC CASSSQGSYGYTF
. TRBJ2-3 TRBD2 TRBV7-2 TGTGCCAGCAGCTTAGATAGCGGGCTCACAGATACGCAGTATTTT CASSLDSGLTDTQYF
. TRBJ1-2 . TRBV5-6 TGTGCCAGCAGCTTGGCGGAGAGGGGTTATGGCTACACCTTC CASSLAERGYGYTF
. TRBJ2-7 . TRBV28 TGTGCCAGCAGTTTTAGGGGACGGGGCAGTCGGGAGCAGTACTTC CASSFRGRGSREQYF
. TRBJ2-3 . TRBV15 TGTGCCACCAGCAGTCGGCCGGGGGGCGTGGATACGCAGTATTTT CATSSRPGGVDTQYF
. TRBJ2-7 . TRBV6-5 TGTGCCAGCAGTTGGGTTTTGCTGAGGGAGCAGTACTTC CASSWVLLREQYF